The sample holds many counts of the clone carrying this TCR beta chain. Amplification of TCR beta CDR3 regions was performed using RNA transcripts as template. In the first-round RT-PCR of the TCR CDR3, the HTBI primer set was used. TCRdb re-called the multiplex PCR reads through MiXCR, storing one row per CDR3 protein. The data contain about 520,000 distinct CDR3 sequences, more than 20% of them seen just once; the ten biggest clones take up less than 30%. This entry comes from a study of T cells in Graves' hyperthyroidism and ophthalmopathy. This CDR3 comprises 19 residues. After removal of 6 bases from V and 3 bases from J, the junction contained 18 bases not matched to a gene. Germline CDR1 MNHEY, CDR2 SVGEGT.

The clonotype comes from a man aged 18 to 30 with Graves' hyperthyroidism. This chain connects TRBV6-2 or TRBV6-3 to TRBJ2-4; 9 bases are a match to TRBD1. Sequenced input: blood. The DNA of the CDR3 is TGTGCCAGCAGCCTCTTACCGGGACAGGGTGGTATTGGCAAAAACATTCAGTACTTC. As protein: CASSLLPGQGGIGKNIQYF.